This TCR beta chain was observed in a study of tumor and adjacent non-tumor tissue in lung cancer. The template was RNA from unsorted bulk tissue. Study outcomes and limitations: TCR diversity was significantly greater in tumor than normal lung tissue.

The library came from three nested PCR rounds adapted from ARM-PCR protocols. TCRdb called the multiplex PCR reads again in MiXCR, with one record for every CDR3 protein. The data show about 68,000 distinct CDR3 sequences, about 60% seen once. On this clonotype: The target antigen is unknown. A read error may account for a junction end that differs from germline.

The CDR3 is 14 residues long. Germline V CDR1 and CDR2: LGHNT, FRNRAP. This clonotype originated in a man between 50 and 59 years old with non-small cell lung cancer. What was sequenced was lung tumor tissue. This chain joins TRBV12-5 and TRBJ1-1, with D maybe TRBD1 (5 bases). DNA of the CDR3: TGTGCTAGTGGTTTGGGCCACGTGGGGACTGAAGCTCTCTTT. This gives the protein CASGLGHVGTEALF.